Presented here are 27 T cell receptor beta chains from one specimen sequenced in a study of sequential checkpoint blockade in melanoma. Only in-frame clones appear in the TCRdb table, and some are missing; sequencing was by immunoSEQ multiplex PCR. This sample yields 2,500 to 4,000 clones, of which approximately 16% are seen a single time; around 23% belongs to the top ten. As for treatment: randomized to nivolumab then ipilimumab (arm A) or the reverse (arm B). Specimen: tumor tissue (inferred from file names), collected from a patient given nivolumab and ipilimumab in sequence. All receptors come from a human donor with melanoma.

This clone was observed a handful of times. The gene calls are TRBV30 and TRBJ2-7; a possible D gene is TRBD1 (5 bases). Trimming left V 4 bases short and J 7 bases short, with 17 bases between. Germline assignment: CDR1 GTSNPN and CDR2 SVGIG (reference sequence). The CDR3 has 13 amino acids. The CDR3 reads CAWTPLGDGEQYF. DNA for the CDR3: TGTGCCTGGACTCCCTTAGGGGATGGGGAGCAGTACTTC. The variable domain in full, completed from reference TRBV30 and TRBJ2-7, reads SQTIHQWPATLVQPVGSPLSLECTVEGTSNPNLYWYRQAAGRGLQLLFYSVGIGQISSEVPQNLSASRPQDRQFILSSKKLLLSDSGFYLCAWTPLGDGEQYFGPGTRLTVT.

This chain's CDR3 is CASSSANWIQETQYF. The CDR3 region has the DNA TGTGCCAGCAGTTCCGCGAACTGGATCCAAGAGACCCAGTACTTC. The gene calls are TRBV28 and TRBJ2-5; the D is unclear. Per the germline V gene, CDR1 is MDHEN and CDR2 is SYDVKM. The V and J ends lost 4 bases and 1 base respectively, with 13 bases between them. This CDR3 comprises 15 residues.

The rearrangement links TRBV29-1 to TRBJ1-1; the D gene is possibly TRBD1 (5 bases). The CDR3 loop spans 17 amino acids. Germline loops: CDR1 SQVTM, CDR2 ANQGSEA. V was cut by 1 base and J by 3 bases, with 21 bases left in between. CDR3 sequence reads: CSVEGGRVGWVDTEAFF. The DNA for the CDR3 is TGCAGCGTTGAAGGGGGCAGAGTCGGTTGGGTCGACACTGAAGCTTTCTTT.

V usage is TRBV23-1 and J usage is TRBJ1-4; D is ambiguous. TRBV23-1 is an ORF, and what it does is uncertain. V was trimmed by 5 bases and J by 1 base, leaving 8 bases between them. This CDR3 is built from 14 residues. In DNA form, the CDR3 reads TGCGCCAGCAGTGGGGTGTTAACTAATGAAAAACTGTTTTTT. Translation: CASSGVLTNEKLFF.

This clone is deemed large. The V gene is TRBV9, the J gene TRBJ2-1, with 9 positions matching TRBD1. J gave up 5 bases and V 3 bases, and 9 bases lay outside the gene matches. There are 16 residues in the CDR3. Germline V gives CDR1 SGDLS, CDR2 YYNGEE. DNA of the CDR3: TGTGCCAGCAGCGGACAGGGGGTGCGGGTCCACAATGAGCAGTTCTTC. It translates to CASSGQGVRVHNEQFF.

There are many counts of this clone. The rearrangement joins TRBV11-3 to TRBJ2-3; D gene ambiguous. Trimming stripped 5 bases from V and 2 bases from J, with 14 bases between. Germline CDR1 and CDR2: SGHNT and YENEEA. The CDR3 consists of 15 residues. For the CDR3, the DNA is TGTGCCAGCAGCCCCGACGTTTCCTACACAGATACGCAGTATTTT. Translation gives CASSPDVSYTDTQYF.

As regards this clone: Sequence at one end of the junction differs from germline and may be a read error. The J gene is TRBJ2-2, the V gene TRBV6-8, with 8 bases aligning to TRBD1. Per the germline V gene, CDR1 is MNHGY and CDR2 is SAAAGT. This CDR3 has 16 residues. The CDR3 bases are TGTGCCAGCAGTGACTCGGGCAGGGGGCCTACCGGGGAGCTGTTTTTT. It translates to CASSDSGRGPTGELFF.

In this sample, this clone turned up a few times. This rearrangement joins TRBV11-3 to TRBJ2-1; 11 bases align to TRBD2. CDR3 length equals 15 residues. Looked up from germline, CDR1 is SGHNT and CDR2 is YENEEA. Trimming at V came to 3 bases and at J to 9 bases, leaving 7 bases not matched to a gene. The CDR3 DNA reads as TGTGCCAGCAGCTTTAGCGGGGGGGCCGCACCTGAGCAGTTCTTC. It encodes CASSFSGGAAPEQFF. Filled out from reference TRBV11-3 and TRBJ2-1, the complete variable domain reads EAGVVQSPRYKIIEKKQPVAFWCNPISGHNTLYWYLQNLGQGPELLIRYENEEAVDDSQLPKDRFSAERLKGVDSTLKIQPAELGDSAVYLCASSFSGGAAPEQFFGPGTRLTVL.

The chain combines TRBV6-8 with TRBJ1-6, with D tentatively TRBD1 (5 bases). CDR1 is MNHGY, CDR2 SAAAGT, per germline. V was shortened by 2 bases and J by 14 bases, with 10 bases between the two germline ends. The length of the CDR3 is 12 residues. The CDR3 is CASSYGAGALHF. The CDR3 nucleotides read TGTGCCAGCAGTTACGGGGCGGGGGCCCTCCACTTT.

This rearrangement joins TRBV23-1 to TRBJ1-2, with 7 bases matching TRBD1. TRBV23-1 is reported as an ORF; its role is uncertain. V lost 8 bases, J lost 4 bases, and 7 bases stayed unmatched. The CDR3 runs to 13 residues. The CDR3, as DNA: TGCGCCAGCCGGGACAGTTCGATCTATGGCTACACCTTC. Residues: CASRDSSIYGYTF.

This rearrangement joins TRBV12-5 to TRBJ2-7; the D gene is possibly TRBD1 (5 bases). The CDR3 has 14 amino acids. Deletions cut 7 bases from V and 2 bases from J, with 15 bases between. CDR1 and CDR2 from the germline V gene are LGHNT and FRNRAP. Here the CDR3 reads CASADSLRAYEQYF. CDR3 DNA sequence: TGTGCTAGTGCCGACAGTCTCAGAGCCTACGAGCAGTACTTC.

This clone qualifies as medium-sized. This chain connects TRBV11-3 to TRBJ2-2; 7 bases align to TRBD1. The ends lost 5 bases at V and 4 bases at J; junction bases unmatched: 7. The germline V gene has CDR1 SGHNT and CDR2 YENEEA. CDR3 size: 15 residues. In DNA, the CDR3 is TGTGCCAGCAGCCCCGGGACAGACCTCACCGGGGAGCTGTTTTTT. It codes for CASSPGTDLTGELFF. The full variable domain, rest sourced from reference TRBV11-3 and TRBJ2-2, is EAGVVQSPRYKIIEKKQPVAFWCNPISGHNTLYWYLQNLGQGPELLIRYENEEAVDDSQLPKDRFSAERLKGVDSTLKIQPAELGDSAVYLCASSPGTDLTGELFFGEGSRLTVL.

This clone is categorized as medium-sized (0.01 to 0.1%). This chain joins TRBV28 and TRBJ1-1, with D maybe TRBD1 (5 bases). The V gene's germline CDR1 is MDHEN and CDR2 SYDVKM. Trimming cost V 5 bases and J 11 bases, with 24 bases left between them. The CDR3 sequence is 15 residues long. CDR3 sequence (DNA): TGTGCCAGCAGTCTCGTCGGGGGGGGTGGCGTGTGGGCTTTCTTT. Its protein is CASSLVGGGGVWAFF.

In its sample, this clone ranks as medium-sized. V and J are TRBV9 and TRBJ1-5; perhaps TRBD1 as D (6 bases). Germline-derived CDR1 and CDR2 are SGDLS and YYNGEE. Between the trimmed V and J ends, which lost 0 bases and 1 base, there was a span of 11 bases. The CDR3 length is 16 residues. The CDR3 nucleotides read TGTGCCAGCAGCGTAGACGGGGGGCTCAGCAATCAGCCCCAGCATTTT. Translated, it gives CASSVDGGLSNQPQHF.

This clone was seen ten or more times. This chain connects TRBV7-1 to TRBJ2-6; D gene uncertain. TRBV7-1 is an ORF, with its function uncertain. V was clipped by 5 bases and J by 5 bases, with 22 bases between them. The CDR3 has 18 residues. Here the CDR3 DNA reads TGTGCCAGCAGCCCGCCACACAGCTCACAAAGTCGGGCCAACGTCCTGACTTTC. Amino acid sequence: CASSPPHSSQSRANVLTF.

V gene TRBV9 combines with J gene TRBJ2-7, with 13 bases fitting TRBD2. V shed 5 bases and J 6 bases; nucleotides not matched to a gene: 8. Germline V lookup: CDR1 SGDLS, CDR2 YYNGEE. The CDR3 consists of 15 residues. This CDR3 reads CASSSRTSGGVEQYF. Here the CDR3 DNA reads TGTGCCAGCAGTTCCCGGACTAGCGGGGGAGTCGAGCAGTACTTC.

This clone was counted a few times. This sequence joins TRBV11-3 and TRBJ2-1; 13 positions match TRBD2. This CDR3 has 17 amino acids. V lost 6 bases and J lost 7; bases outside the gene matches: 12. Germline-derived CDR1 and CDR2 are SGHNT and YENEEA. The CDR3 sequence: CASRPLAGGPSGNEQFF. The CDR3 DNA sequence: TGTGCCAGCAGACCACTAGCGGGGGGGCCGTCTGGGAATGAGCAGTTCTTC.

This clone came up many times. The gene calls are TRBV11-3 and TRBJ2-3, with 14 nucleotides matching TRBD2. Germline loops: CDR1 SGHNT, CDR2 YENEEA. The V gene end was trimmed by 4 bases and the J gene end by 2 bases; junction bases not matched to a gene: 2. The CDR3 spans 16 residues. In DNA, the CDR3 is TGTGCCAGCAGCTGGACTAGCGGGAGGCCCACAGATACGCAGTATTTT. Translation gives CASSWTSGRPTDTQYF. Full variable domain (outside the CDR3, taken from reference TRBV11-3 and TRBJ2-3): EAGVVQSPRYKIIEKKQPVAFWCNPISGHNTLYWYLQNLGQGPELLIRYENEEAVDDSQLPKDRFSAERLKGVDSTLKIQPAELGDSAVYLCASSWTSGRPTDTQYFGPGTRLTVL.

This clone was seen only a few times. The chain joins TRBV14 to TRBJ1-3; D remains unclear. The CDR3 has 13 residues. Trimming left V 6 bases short and J 0 bases short, with 6 bases between. Germline V lookup: CDR1 SGHDN, CDR2 FVKESK. Here the CDR3 reads CASRPLSGNTIYF. The CDR3 bases are TGTGCCAGCAGGCCCCTCTCTGGAAACACCATATATTTT.

This clone was seen a handful of times. This rearrangement joins TRBV28 to TRBJ2-7; D unclear. V was trimmed by 6 bases and J by 3 bases, leaving 18 bases between them. Germline-derived CDR1 and CDR2 are MDHEN and SYDVKM. The CDR3 length is 15 residues. CDR3 bases: TGTGCCAGCAGAGAATCAAGACTGGCGGTCTACGAGCAGTACTTC. Its translation: CASRESRLAVYEQYF.

The V call is TRBV4-1, the J call TRBJ1-5; D is possibly TRBD1 (5 bases). The CDR3 is made up of 13 amino acids. Per the germline V gene, CDR1 is MGHRA and CDR2 is YSYEKL. V shed 1 base and J shed 9 bases, with 10 bases lying between them. In DNA form, the CDR3 reads TGCGCCAGCAGCCAAGTATCGGGGCCGCCCCAGCATTTT. It specifies CASSQVSGPPQHF.

This clone has ten or more counts. This chain joins TRBV11-3 and TRBJ2-3; 11 nucleotides line up with TRBD2. Germline values: CDR1 SGHNT, CDR2 YENEEA. CDR3 size: 16 residues. V lost 3 bases and J lost 2; bases outside the gene matches: 4. CDR3 DNA sequence: TGTGCCAGCAGCTTGCTACTAGCGGGGGCCACAGATACGCAGTATTTT. It encodes CASSLLLAGATDTQYF.

The rearrangement links TRBV23-1 to TRBJ2-7; tentatively, D is TRBD1 or TRBD2 (5 bases each). TRBV23-1 is treated as an ORF (open reading frame) with a function not yet certain. With 6 bases removed from V and 6 bases from J, the gap between germline ends came to 15 bases. The CDR3 totals 13 residues. CDR3 nucleotides: TGCGCCAGCAGCGATGGGACGGCCGTCGAGCAGTACTTC. Protein: CASSDGTAVEQYF.

The CDR3 coding sequence is TGTGCCAGCAGTACAGCCGCAACTAATGAAAAACTGTTTTTT. Its translation: CASSTAATNEKLFF. This chain joins TRBV6-8 and TRBJ1-4; D is unresolved. V dropped 5 bases and J dropped 0 bases, with 7 bases sitting between them. The CDR3 loop spans 14 amino acids. Germline CDR1 and CDR2: MNHGY and SAAAGT.

This clone was picked up many times. The CDR3 region is CASSVGDSTGELFF. CDR3 nucleotide sequence: TGTGCCAGCAGCGTAGGGGACAGCACCGGGGAGCTGTTTTTT. The chain uses TRBV9 and TRBJ2-2, with 7 bases aligning to TRBD1. Looked up from germline, CDR1 is SGDLS and CDR2 is YYNGEE. Unmatched junction bases numbered 0, after V lost 0 bases and J lost 4 bases. The CDR3 covers 14 residues.

This clone was seen only a few times. This chain joins TRBV5-1 and TRBJ2-1; 8 bases agree with TRBD1. Germline CDR1 and CDR2: SGHRS and YFSETQ. J gave up 8 bases and V 0 bases, and 4 bases lay outside the gene matches. The CDR3 sequence is 14 residues long. The CDR3 region is CASSLGDRLYEQFF. The CDR3 DNA follows: TGCGCCAGCAGCTTGGGGGACAGGCTCTATGAGCAGTTCTTC.

This clone was picked up many times. The chain is built from TRBV11-3 and TRBJ2-7; tentative D call: TRBD1 (6 bases). Trimming stripped 3 bases from V and 1 base from J, with 19 bases between. CDR3 size: 17 residues. Germline CDR1 is SGHNT and CDR2 is YENEEA. CDR3 in amino acids: CASSLPNQLTGSYEQYF. In DNA form, the CDR3 reads TGTGCCAGCAGCTTGCCGAACCAGTTGACAGGATCCTACGAGCAGTACTTC.